This entry is about one T cell receptor (beta chain). TCRdb independently ran MiXCR on the 5' RACE reads; one entry per CDR3 protein. The table lists about 320,000 distinct CDR3 sequences, approximately 15% of them singletons. V was clipped by 5 bases and J by 4 bases, with 12 bases between them. Germline CDR1 reads GTSNPN; CDR2 reads SVGIG (reference sequence). CDR3 length: 14 amino acids. This entry is derived from a study of T-cell memory formation after mild COVID-19. The TCR was taken from a man younger than 30 who had mild COVID-19 (a few samples of this study predate the infection). Cell type and time point are not known. The sample consisted of PBMCs or a T cell subset sorted from them (not recorded which). J is TRBJ2-6 and V is TRBV30; D remains unclear. DNA for the CDR3: TGTGCCTGGGGGCTTACCGGGGGGGCCAACGTCCTGACTTTC. Translated: CAWGLTGGANVLTF. The entire variable domain, with the rest obtained from reference TRBV30 and TRBJ2-6, is as follows: SQTIHQWPATLVQPVGSPLSLECTVEGTSNPNLYWYRQAAGRGLQLLFYSVGIGQISSEVPQNLSASRPQDRQFILSSKKLLLSDSGFYLCAWGLTGGANVLTFGAGSRLTVL.